The 5 T cell receptor beta chains listed next were all sequenced from one sample in a study of T cell repertoires in cytomegalovirus infection. TCRdb re-called the reads with MiXCR, one entry per CDR3 protein. The sample includes over 150,000 distinct CDR3 sequences, 13% to 15% seen only once; the top ten take roughly 27%. The specimen sequenced was PBMCs. The receptors shown here come from a human donor in good health (CMV status not recorded). Some clones in this sample may be carry-over from other donors' samples.

This clonotype was observed a few times. The rearrangement uses TRBV23-1 and TRBJ2-1; 8 nucleotides align to TRBD1. TRBV23-1 is an ORF; its function is uncertain. The CDR3 contains 14 residues. After removal of 5 bases from V and 6 bases from J, the junction contained 6 bases not matched to a gene. In DNA, the CDR3 is TGCGCCAGCAGTTCCGGGACAGGAGTCAATGAGCAGTTCTTC. Amino acids: CASSSGTGVNEQFF.

This clonotype came up many times. The J gene is TRBJ1-1, the V gene TRBV7-9, with D perhaps matching TRBD1 (5 bases). V gave up 4 bases and J gave up 1 base, with 16 bases separating them. The CDR3 sequence is 16 residues long. Germline assignment: CDR1 SEHNR and CDR2 FQNEAQ (reference sequence). The CDR3 DNA is TGTGCCAGCAGCTCGTCGACCAGGGCTGAGAACACTGAAGCTTTCTTT. Residues: CASSSSTRAENTEAFF.

The sample holds many counts of this clonotype. The J gene is TRBJ1-5, the V gene TRBV7-6, with D tentatively TRBD1 (6 bases). The V gene's germline CDR1 is SGHVS and CDR2 FNYEAQ. The V end was cut by 9 bases, the J end by 5 bases, with 14 bases between. This CDR3 has 13 residues. The CDR3 DNA reads as TGTGCCAGTGGAGGGGGGGCAGATCAGCCCCAGCATTTT. Its protein is CASGGGADQPQHF.

This clonotype was detected only a few times. The V gene is TRBV7-9, the J gene TRBJ2-7; unclear D gene. V lost 1 base and J lost 4, with 8 bases in between. CDR1 is SEHNR, CDR2 FQNEAQ, per germline (reference sequence). This CDR3 has 13 residues. The CDR3 is CASSLVDTYEQYF. CDR3 sequence (DNA): TGTGCCAGCAGCTTAGTCGACACTTACGAGCAGTACTTC.

This clonotype was counted ten times or more. The gene calls are TRBV11-2 and TRBJ1-2; TRBD1 matches at 8 bases. This CDR3 spans 16 amino acids. V gave up 3 bases and J gave up 6 bases; unmatched junction bases: 12. The V gene's germline CDR1 is SGHAT and CDR2 FQNNGV. DNA for the CDR3: TGTGCCAGCAGCTTCTCTATAGGGGGGGGACAGGATGGCTACACCTTC. Protein sequence: CASSFSIGGGQDGYTF.